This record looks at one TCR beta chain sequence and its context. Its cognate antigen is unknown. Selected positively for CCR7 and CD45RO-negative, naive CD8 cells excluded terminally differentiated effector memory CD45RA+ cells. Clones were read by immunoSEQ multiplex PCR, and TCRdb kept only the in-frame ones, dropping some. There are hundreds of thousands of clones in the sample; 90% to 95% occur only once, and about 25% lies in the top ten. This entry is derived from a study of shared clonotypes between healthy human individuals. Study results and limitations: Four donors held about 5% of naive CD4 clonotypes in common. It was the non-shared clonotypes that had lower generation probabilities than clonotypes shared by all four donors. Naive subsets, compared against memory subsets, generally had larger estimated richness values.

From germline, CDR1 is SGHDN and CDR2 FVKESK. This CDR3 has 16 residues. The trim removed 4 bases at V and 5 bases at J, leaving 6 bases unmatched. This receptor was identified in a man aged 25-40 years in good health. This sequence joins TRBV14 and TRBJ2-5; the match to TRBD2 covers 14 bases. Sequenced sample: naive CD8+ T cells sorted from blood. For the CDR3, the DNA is TGTGCCAGCAGCCCCGGACTAGCGGGAGGCCCCGAGACCCAGTACTTC. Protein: CASSPGLAGGPETQYF.